The clone carrying this T cell receptor (beta chain) was seen more than once but under ten times. This entry belongs to a study of shared clonotypes between healthy human individuals. The method was immunoSEQ multiplex PCR; TCRdb's version includes in-frame clones alone and lacks a portion of them. Of a few million clones listed, approximately 93% are singletons. V was clipped by 4 bases and J by 7 bases; unmatched bases: 11. The CDR3 contains 17 residues. CDR1 is MNHEY and CDR2 is SMNVEV in the germline V gene (reference sequence). Material for sequencing was naive CD4+ T cells from PBMCs. Subset of the sample: CD45RA+ positively selected. The sequence came from a man younger than 35 in good health. Some clones in this sample may be carry-over from other donors' samples. This rearrangement joins TRBV27 to TRBJ2-7; 15 nucleotides align to TRBD2. The CDR3 is CASSSIGLAGGREEQYF. CDR3 nucleotide sequence: TGTGCCAGCAGTTCTATCGGACTAGCGGGAGGGCGGGAGGAGCAGTACTTC.